This TCR beta chain was documented in a study of CD8+ T cells in alopecia areata. Treatment specified: oral pan-JAK inhibitor, 5-10 mg twice daily. Investigators isolated RNA and reverse transcribed it into cDNA to act as the sequencing template. TCRdb's copy holds only in-frame clones and misses some; the assay was immunoSEQ multiplex PCR. The profile shows about 160,000 clones, under 70% of them singletons. The CDR3 loop spans 11 amino acids. V shed 6 bases and J shed 5 bases, with 10 bases lying between them. CDR1 and CDR2 from the germline V gene are SQVTM and ANQGSEA. This TCR derives from a human donor with alopecia areata. The chain combines TRBV29-1 with TRBJ1-1; no definite D call. The starting material was CD4+ T cells sorted from blood, obtained at week 4, from a patient treated with tofacitinib. The CDR3 bases are TGCAGCGTCCCGACCGGGACTGAAGCTTTCTTT. This encodes CSVPTGTEAFF.